These 23 T cell receptor beta chains were all obtained from the same sample, sequenced in a study of T cells in Graves' hyperthyroidism and ophthalmopathy. RNA transcripts gave rise to amplified TCR beta CDR3 regions. Researchers ran a first-round RT-PCR on the TCR CDR3 using the HTBI primer set. TCRdb processed the multiplex PCR reads anew with MiXCR; each CDR3 protein has one entry. The sample holds a few hundred thousand distinct CDR3 sequences, roughly 15% seen once. Input material: blood. These receptors came from a woman in her late teens or twenties with Graves' hyperthyroidism.

This sequence joins TRBV20-1 and TRBJ2-7; 7 bases fit TRBD1. Germline loops: CDR1 DFQATT, CDR2 SNEGSKA (reference sequence). This CDR3 spans 14 amino acids. J lost 2 bases, V lost 2 bases, and 6 bases had no gene match. The CDR3 is CSARLPGQTYEQYF. As DNA, the CDR3 is TGCAGTGCTAGATTACCGGGACAGACCTACGAGCAGTACTTC.

Regarding this clonotype: Possible read error: a much larger clone is one base away. In this CDR3 the conserved last residue, phenylalanine or tryptophan, is missing, so a read error is likely. The J gene is TRBJ2-3, the V gene TRBV12-3 or TRBV12-4; D not certain. With 8 bases removed from V and 2 bases from J, the gap between germline ends came to 11 bases. The CDR3 length is 13 residues. CDR3 protein: CASGRDYTDTQYL. The CDR3 nucleotides are TGTGCCAGCGGACGAGATTACACAGATACGCAGTATCTT.

This clonotype was observed at least ten times. CDR3 bases: TGTGCCAGCAGCTTCCAGGGGAAGACCTACGAGCAGTACTTC. It yields the protein CASSFQGKTYEQYF. This chain links TRBV7-9 with TRBJ2-7; maybe TRBD1 (6 bases). Trimming cost V 3 bases and J 2 bases, with 11 bases left between them. CDR1 is SEHNR and CDR2 is FQNEAQ in the germline V gene (reference sequence). CDR3 length equals 14 residues.

This clonotype was found a few times. The rearrangement joins TRBV11-2 to TRBJ1-6; unclear D gene. CDR3 length: 15 amino acids. From germline, CDR1 is SGHAT and CDR2 FQNNGV. The V and J ends lost 1 base and 6 bases respectively, with 10 bases between them. The CDR3 DNA reads as TGTGCCAGCAGCTTAGGACTAGTGGGTAATTCACCCCTCCACTTT. It yields the protein CASSLGLVGNSPLHF.

This clonotype has just a few counts. This rearrangement joins TRBV10-1 to TRBJ2-3; 14 nucleotides line up with TRBD2. Germline V CDR1 and CDR2: WNHNN, SYGVQD (reference sequence). J was trimmed by 4 bases and V by 2 bases; bases with no gene match: 11. The CDR3 has 19 residues. The CDR3 coding sequence is TGCGCCAGCAGTGAGAGGGGGGGACTAGCGGGAGCAGTGGCAGATACGCAGTATTTT. It codes for CASSERGGLAGAVADTQYF.

At least ten counts were recorded for this clonotype. The J gene is TRBJ2-2, the V gene TRBV19; D unresolved. The CDR3 contains 13 residues. V shed 5 bases and J shed 7 bases, with 11 bases lying between them. From germline, CDR1 is LNHDA and CDR2 SQIVND (reference sequence). CDR3 DNA sequence: TGTGCCAGTAGTTCTGACACCGGCGGGGAGCTGTTTTTT. Protein: CASSSDTGGELFF.

This clonotype was detected ten times or more. V is TRBV19 and J is TRBJ2-7, with 12 bases lining up with TRBD1. Unmatched junction bases numbered 9, after V lost 5 bases and J lost 1 base. CDR1 is LNHDA, CDR2 SQIVND, per germline (reference sequence). The CDR3 has 17 residues. The CDR3 bases are TGTGCCAGTAGTCACTCCGGGACAGGGGGCTGGTCCTACGAGCAGTACTTC. Translating it yields CASSHSGTGGWSYEQYF.

This clonotype was counted at least ten times. The CDR3 loop is CSVRTGVGPGELFF. The CDR3 DNA reads TGCAGCGTGAGGACGGGGGTGGGTCCCGGGGAGCTGTTTTTT. The V and J genes are TRBV29-1 and TRBJ2-2; TRBD2 might be the D (6 bases). The CDR3 length is 14 residues. Looked up from germline, CDR1 is SQVTM and CDR2 is ANQGSEA. V gave up 6 bases and J gave up 6 bases, with 17 bases separating them.

This sequence joins TRBV7-9 and TRBJ2-1; 10 positions match TRBD2. From germline, CDR1 is SEHNR and CDR2 FQNEAQ (reference sequence). This CDR3 comprises 18 residues. Losses at the gene ends were 0 bases for V and 5 bases for J; bases not matched to a gene: 10. CDR3 coding DNA: TGTGCCAGCAGCTTAGCTTCGGCTAGCGGGAGCATCCACAATGAGCAGTTCTTC. This gives the protein CASSLASASGSIHNEQFF.

There are many counts of this clonotype. This sequence joins TRBV6-1 and TRBJ2-7, with 7 bases aligning to TRBD1. The CDR3 runs 14 residues. The V gene's germline CDR1 is MNHNS and CDR2 SASEGT. The junction had 12 bases not matched to a gene; V was cut back by 6 bases and J by 7 bases. This CDR3 is CASSPTGAPWEQYF. CDR3 nucleotides: TGTGCCAGCAGCCCTACAGGGGCCCCCTGGGAGCAGTACTTC.

At least ten counts were recorded for this clonotype. V and J are TRBV28 and TRBJ2-7, with D perhaps assigned TRBD1 or TRBD2 (5 bases each). This CDR3 spans 13 amino acids. The germline V gene encodes CDR1 MDHEN and CDR2 SYDVKM. With 8 bases removed from V and 1 base from J, the gap between germline ends came to 12 bases. The CDR3 sequence is CASEKGSSYEQYF. Here the CDR3 DNA reads TGTGCCAGCGAGAAGGGGAGTTCCTACGAGCAGTACTTC.

Only a few counts were recorded for this clonotype. The chain recombines TRBV20-1 with TRBJ2-1, with D unresolved. The CDR3 covers 11 residues. The germline V gene encodes CDR1 DFQATT and CDR2 SNEGSKA (reference sequence). V dropped 0 bases and J dropped 6 bases, with 3 bases sitting between them. The CDR3 DNA reads as TGCAGTGCTAGAGATACCAATGAGCAGTTCTTC. Its protein product is CSARDTNEQFF.

In regard to this clonotype: This sequence may be a read error, since a much larger clone differs from it by one base. This chain connects TRBV28 to TRBJ1-1; 7 bases are a match to TRBD1. The CDR3 runs to 16 residues. CDR1 and CDR2 (germline): MDHEN, SYDVKM. This CDR3 is CASRERQGLPNTGAFF. The CDR3 DNA is TGTGCCAGCAGAGAAAGACAGGGTTTACCGAACACTGGAGCTTTCTTT.

This clonotype was counted many times. The J gene is TRBJ2-1, the V gene TRBV20-1; D is ambiguous. Per germline, CDR1 DFQATT and CDR2 SNEGSKA (reference sequence). The V end lost 0 bases, the J end lost 8 bases, and 11 bases lay between the germline ends. The CDR3 totals 13 residues. The CDR3 bases are TGCAGTGCTAGAGATACCCCCGAGTATGAGCAGTTCTTC. Translating gives CSARDTPEYEQFF.

This clonotype was recorded at least ten times. The V call is TRBV11-1, the J call TRBJ2-1, with 12 bases identical to TRBD2. With V trimmed by 4 bases and J by 10 bases, 5 bases remained unmatched. Germline assignment: CDR1 SGHAT and CDR2 FQDESV (reference sequence). The length of the CDR3 is 14 residues. Here the CDR3 reads CASSSGLAGPEQFF. CDR3 nucleotide sequence: TGTGCCAGCAGCTCCGGACTAGCGGGACCCGAGCAGTTCTTC.

This clonotype was picked up many times. The CDR3 sequence is CASSLARRSYNEQFF. CDR3 in DNA: TGTGCCAGCAGCTTAGCGCGGCGTTCCTACAATGAGCAGTTCTTC. The V gene is TRBV11-2, the J gene TRBJ2-1; D unclear. Trimming shortened V by 1 base and J by 1 base, and 8 bases separated the two germline ends. CDR1 SGHAT and CDR2 FQNNGV come from the germline V gene. The CDR3 runs 15 residues.

This clonotype occurred many times. V is TRBV2 and J is TRBJ2-1; D unclear. CDR1 is SNHLY and CDR2 is FYNNEI in the germline V gene. V was cut by 2 bases and J by 10 bases, with 12 bases left in between. The CDR3 extends over 13 amino acids. Here the CDR3 DNA reads TGTGCCAGCAGTGAACGAGGAACTTACGAGCAGTTCTTC. Protein product: CASSERGTYEQFF.

This clonotype was seen many times. The chain carries TRBV12-3 or TRBV12-4 and TRBJ1-1; D not resolved. The CDR3 contains 13 residues. Trimming removed 3 bases at V and 4 bases at J, with 9 bases between. The CDR3 loop reads CASSFWEGTEAFF. DNA of the CDR3: TGTGCCAGCAGTTTTTGGGAGGGCACTGAAGCTTTCTTT.

This clonotype was counted at least ten times. The V and J genes are TRBV7-9 and TRBJ1-1; a possible D gene is TRBD1 (6 bases). V shed 4 bases and J shed 4 bases, with 16 bases lying between them. Germline V lookup: CDR1 SEHNR, CDR2 FQNEAQ (reference sequence). This CDR3 comprises 15 residues. The DNA of the CDR3 is TGTGCCAGCAGCTACCACCTCACAGGGTTCACTGAAGCTTTCTTT. This codes for CASSYHLTGFTEAFF.

The chain combines TRBV12-5 with TRBJ2-2, with D possibly matching TRBD2 (6 bases). Trimming took 1 base from V and 1 from J, leaving 7 bases between them. Germline CDR1 and CDR2: LGHNT and FRNRAP. This CDR3 contains 15 residues. CDR3 nucleotide sequence: TGTGCTAGTGGTTTGGCGGGACTGAACACCGGGGAGCTGTTTTTT. Its translation is CASGLAGLNTGELFF.

This clonotype was picked up many times. V and J are TRBV20-1 and TRBJ2-1; a weak D match, TRBD2 (6 bases). CDR1 and CDR2 (germline): DFQATT, SNEGSKA (reference sequence). There are 15 residues in the CDR3. V was trimmed by 5 bases and J by 2 bases, leaving 16 bases between them. Written as DNA, the CDR3 is TGCAGTGCTCCGAGCCGGGACTTACCCTACAATGAGCAGTTCTTC. This sequence encodes CSAPSRDLPYNEQFF.

This clonotype has only a few counts. This chain joins TRBV19 and TRBJ2-1; a possible D gene is TRBD1 (6 bases). The CDR3 is 16 residues long. Germline V CDR1 and CDR2: LNHDA, SQIVND (reference sequence). Between the trimmed V and J ends, which lost 3 bases and 4 bases, there was a span of 16 bases. The CDR3 DNA reads as TGTGCCAGTAGTATCTCCAGGGGTCGCCCTTACAATGAGCAGTTCTTC. Amino acids: CASSISRGRPYNEQFF.

The table lists this clonotype with many counts. This rearrangement joins TRBV14 to TRBJ1-2; a possible D gene is TRBD1 (6 bases). Per the germline V gene, CDR1 is SGHDN and CDR2 is FVKESK. With 2 bases removed from V and 5 bases from J, the gap between germline ends came to 15 bases. There are 15 residues in the CDR3. The CDR3 region has the DNA TGTGCCAGCAGCCAACGACGCTCAGGGGCATATGGCTACACCTTC. This codes for CASSQRRSGAYGYTF. The complete variable domain, with remaining parts taken from reference TRBV14 and TRBJ1-2, reads EAGVTQFPSHSVIEKGQTVTLRCDPISGHDNLYWYRRVMGKEIKFLLHFVKESKQDESGMPNNRFLAERTGGTYSTLKVQPAELEDSGVYFCASSQRRSGAYGYTFGSGTRLTVV.